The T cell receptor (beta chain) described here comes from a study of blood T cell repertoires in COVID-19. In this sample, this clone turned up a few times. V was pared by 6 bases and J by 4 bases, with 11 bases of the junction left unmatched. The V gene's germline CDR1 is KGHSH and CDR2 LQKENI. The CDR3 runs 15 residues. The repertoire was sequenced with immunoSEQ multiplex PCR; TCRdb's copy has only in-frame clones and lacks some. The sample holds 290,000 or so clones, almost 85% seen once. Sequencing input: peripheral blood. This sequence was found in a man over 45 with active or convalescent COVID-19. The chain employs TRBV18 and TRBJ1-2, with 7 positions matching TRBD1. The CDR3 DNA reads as TGTGCCAGCTCCGACAGGGCGAGATCTCCCTATGGCTACACCTTC. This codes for CASSDRARSPYGYTF.